The 24 T cell receptor beta chains listed next were all sequenced from one sample in a study of cytomegalovirus exposure and HLA in healthy donors. This PCR relied on a set of 60 Vbeta primers and 13 Jbeta primers. The table came from immunoSEQ multiplex PCR; TCRdb's copy has only in-frame clones and leaves some out. The sample has just over 150,000 clones, about 88% seen once. The material sequenced was PBMCs. The source of these receptors is a woman under 30 in good health and CMV-seronegative.

This clone was recorded once. The chain recombines TRBV27 with TRBJ2-6; D gene ambiguous. Trimming took off 5 bases at V and 4 bases at J, with 9 bases between the two ends. The germline V gene encodes CDR1 MNHEY and CDR2 SMNVEV (reference sequence). This CDR3 contains 14 residues. CDR3 DNA sequence: TGTGCCAGCAGTCCCCGCCTAGGGGCCAACGTCCTGACTTTC. It encodes CASSPRLGANVLTF.

Only one count was recorded for this clone. This sample includes further DNA sequences coding for the same CDR3. The chain is built from TRBV28 and TRBJ2-5; D ambiguous. CDR3 length: 11 amino acids. The V and J ends lost 2 bases and 4 bases respectively, with 2 bases between them. CDR1 MDHEN and CDR2 SYDVKM come from the germline V gene. In DNA, the CDR3 is TGTGCCAGCAGTTTACGAGAGACCCAGTACTTC. Translating gives CASSLRETQYF.

The chain is built from TRBV30 and TRBJ1-4; 7 bases map to TRBD1. Germline loops: CDR1 GTSNPN, CDR2 SVGIG (reference sequence). J was trimmed by 4 bases and V by 2 bases; bases with no gene match: 4. The CDR3 loop spans 14 amino acids. CDR3 DNA: TGTGCCTGGAGTCCGGGACAGTATAATGAAAAACTGTTTTTT. This sequence encodes CAWSPGQYNEKLFF.

The chain combines TRBV10-3 with TRBJ2-1; TRBD2 aligns across 8 bases. CDR1 ENHRY and CDR2 SYGVKD come from the germline V gene. With 10 bases clipped from V and 10 bases from J, the junction kept 15 bases outside the gene matches. The CDR3 has 14 residues. CDR3 nucleotide sequence: TGTGCCACGGGACTAGGCCCCCTCCAAGCGGAGCAGTTCTTC. Its translation: CATGLGPLQAEQFF.

This rearrangement joins TRBV6-5 to TRBJ1-2; D unresolved. Trimming stripped 0 bases from V and 4 bases from J, with 9 bases between. Germline loops: CDR1 MNHEY, CDR2 SVGAGI. The CDR3 is 14 residues long. The CDR3 protein is CASSYSEGPYGYTF. DNA of the CDR3: TGTGCCAGCAGTTACTCAGAGGGTCCCTATGGCTACACCTTC.

The V call is TRBV6-1, the J call TRBJ2-5, with D tentatively TRBD2 (7 bases). The DNA end lines up better with TRBJ2-7; the J call may be wrong. This CDR3 spans 15 amino acids. The germline V gene has CDR1 MNHNS and CDR2 SASEGT. The CDR3 spells CASSEEGGAPYEQYF. CDR3 DNA: TGTGCCAGCAGTGAAGAGGGGGGGGCCCCCTACGAGCAGTACTTC.

The chain carries TRBV5-1 and TRBJ2-7; 10 bases fit TRBD1. The CDR3 spans 14 residues. Germline CDR1 reads SGHRS; CDR2 reads YFSETQ. The V segment lost 5 bases and the J segment 4 bases; nucleotides outside the gene matches: 6. The CDR3 reads CASRTTGGMYEQYF. The CDR3 nucleotides read TGCGCCAGCAGGACGACAGGGGGCATGTACGAGCAGTACTTC.

J is TRBJ2-5 and V is TRBV6-1; D gene uncertain. The germline gives CDR1 MNHNS, CDR2 SASEGT. The V gene lost 0 bases and the J gene lost 1 base, with 12 bases spanning the gap. The CDR3 has 16 amino acids. As DNA, the CDR3 is TGTGCCAGCAGTGAAGCCCCGGCGGTCCCCCAAGAGACCCAGTACTTC. Translating gives CASSEAPAVPQETQYF.

The chain couples TRBV9 to TRBJ1-2, with unresolved D. Germline CDR1 SGDLS, CDR2 YYNGEE. Trimming took 3 bases from V and 4 from J, leaving 16 bases between them. The CDR3 is 15 residues long. The CDR3 DNA follows: TGTGCCAGCAGCGCTGACGTGACAAGTATCTATGGCTACACCTTC. It is translated as CASSADVTSIYGYTF. The full variable domain, rest sourced from reference TRBV9 and TRBJ1-2, is DSGVTQTPKHLITATGQRVTLRCSPRSGDLSVYWYQQSLDQGLQFLIQYYNGEERAKGNILERFSAQQFPDLHSELNLSSLELGDSALYFCASSADVTSIYGYTFGSGTRLTVV.

The chain couples TRBV28 to TRBJ2-7; 10 positions agree with TRBD2. The CDR3 runs to 20 residues. V was clipped by 3 bases and J by 3 bases; unmatched bases: 20. The germline gives CDR1 MDHEN, CDR2 SYDVKM. CDR3 nucleotides: TGTGCCAGCAGTTTCGCGAAGTGGGCTAGCGGGAGTCCTGCCCTCTACGAGCAGTACTTC. Translating gives CASSFAKWASGSPALYEQYF.

The rearrangement joins TRBV7-6 to TRBJ1-1; maybe TRBD1 (5 bases). Trimming cost V 2 bases and J 1 base, with 11 bases left between them. This CDR3 is built from 15 residues. The germline V gene has CDR1 SGHVS and CDR2 FNYEAQ. The CDR3 region is CASSLSGHRNTEAFF. CDR3 in DNA: TGTGCCAGCAGCTTATCTGGACACAGGAACACTGAAGCTTTCTTT.

This clone appeared a single time. The chain links TRBV30 to TRBJ1-2; maybe TRBD1 (6 bases). Germline V gene data show CDR1 as GTSNPN and CDR2 as SVGIG (reference sequence). V lost 4 bases to trimming and J lost 7 bases, with 22 bases between them. This CDR3 has 15 residues. Here the CDR3 DNA reads TGTGCCTGGACCTTAAAGGGAGGGGGACGAGGTGGCTACACCTTC. Its translation is CAWTLKGGGRGGYTF.

The DNA for the CDR3 is TGCAGCGTTGAAGATCCTCGGGAGACCCAGTACTTC. The encoded protein is CSVEDPRETQYF. The chain is built from TRBV29-1 and TRBJ2-5, with unresolved D. Germline V gene sequence: CDR1 SQVTM, CDR2 ANQGSEA. The ends were cut back, 0 bases at V and 5 bases at J, with 7 bases in the middle. The CDR3 totals 12 residues.

V usage is TRBV7-8 and J usage is TRBJ1-1, with D possibly TRBD1 on 6 matching bases. Per germline, CDR1 SGHVS and CDR2 FQNEAQ. V lost 2 bases and J 4 bases, leaving 14 bases between the germline ends. The CDR3 has 15 amino acids. As DNA, the CDR3 is TGTGCCAGCAGCTTATGGTCAGGGGCATTCACTGAAGCTTTCTTT. It specifies CASSLWSGAFTEAFF.

The rearrangement links TRBV27 to TRBJ1-2; D might be TRBD1 (5 bases). The CDR3 totals 15 residues. Germline V gene data show CDR1 as MNHEY and CDR2 as SMNVEV (reference sequence). With 4 bases removed from V and 1 base from J, the gap between germline ends came to 13 bases. The CDR3: CASSYAGGGNYGYTF. CDR3 sequence (DNA): TGTGCCAGCAGTTACGCGGGGGGAGGTAACTATGGCTACACCTTC.

The chain carries TRBV18 and TRBJ2-3; D is perhaps TRBD2 (6 bases). CDR1 KGHSH and CDR2 LQKENI come from the germline V gene. The V gene lost 6 bases and the J gene lost 6 bases, with 19 bases spanning the gap. The length of the CDR3 is 15 residues. The CDR3 spells CASSRTGLNLDTQYF. For the CDR3, the DNA is TGTGCCAGCTCCCGGACGGGACTCAATTTGGATACGCAGTATTTT.

The chain couples TRBV28 to TRBJ2-7; TRBD2 matches at 7 bases. Germline V CDR1 and CDR2: MDHEN, SYDVKM. The CDR3 runs 14 residues. V gave up 5 bases and J gave up 7 bases; unmatched junction bases: 11. The CDR3 DNA is TGTGCCAGCAGTCTGGGGGGGACCCCTTCAGAGCAGTACTTC. Amino acid sequence: CASSLGGTPSEQYF.

J is TRBJ2-3 and V is TRBV6-1; 7 nucleotides line up with TRBD1. Germline V gives CDR1 MNHNS, CDR2 SASEGT. This CDR3 is 16 amino acids long. The V segment lost 2 bases and the J segment 5 bases; nucleotides outside the gene matches: 10. The CDR3 DNA reads as TGTGCCAGCAGTGAATCAGGTCCAGGGGGACGAGATACGCAGTATTTT. Its translation: CASSESGPGGRDTQYF.

This clone occurred a few times. V is TRBV10-1 and J is TRBJ1-5; D uncertain. Germline CDR1 and CDR2: WNHNN and SYGVQD (reference sequence). Trimming removed 4 bases at V and 11 bases at J, with 12 bases between. This CDR3 region has 12 residues. The CDR3 DNA reads TGCGCCAGCAGTGTACTTGGGGAGACCCAGCATTTT. This gives the protein CASSVLGETQHF.

The CDR3 region has the DNA TGCGCCAGCAGGAGGGTCGACGCAAAAGAGACCCAGTACTTC. Translating gives CASRRVDAKETQYF. The chain is built from TRBV5-1 and TRBJ2-5; perhaps TRBD2 as D (5 bases). Germline V CDR1 and CDR2: SGHRS, YFSETQ. This CDR3 contains 14 residues. Trimming removed 5 bases at V and 3 bases at J, with 14 bases between.

The genes are TRBV6-1 and TRBJ2-3; D gene ambiguous. With 5 bases removed from V and 2 bases from J, the gap between germline ends came to 11 bases. CDR1 MNHNS and CDR2 SASEGT come from the germline V gene. This CDR3 region has 14 residues. In DNA, the CDR3 is TGTGCCAGCAGTCTTTCAGAAAACACAGATACGCAGTATTTT. As protein: CASSLSENTDTQYF.

The V call is TRBV6-5, the J call TRBJ2-3; D uncertain. Germline V CDR1 and CDR2: MNHEY, SVGAGI. The CDR3 totals 13 residues. V shed 3 bases and J shed 6 bases, with 10 bases lying between them. The CDR3 sequence: CASSYFLRDTQYF. CDR3 nucleotide sequence: TGTGCCAGCAGTTATTTTCTACGGGATACGCAGTATTTT.

The CDR3 nucleotides read TGTGCCAGCAGCTCAGCGGGAGGTAGTTGGACCGGGGAGCTGTTTTTT. Translating it yields CASSSAGGSWTGELFF. The gene calls are TRBV7-8 and TRBJ2-2; 9 bases align to TRBD2. This CDR3 has 16 amino acids. Germline V lookup: CDR1 SGHVS, CDR2 FQNEAQ. V dropped 4 bases and J dropped 5; count of bases not matched to a gene: 8.

This sequence joins TRBV6-6 and TRBJ2-7, with 9 bases matching TRBD1. Germline V gene data show CDR1 as MNHNY and CDR2 as SVGAGI (reference sequence). The length of the CDR3 is 16 residues. V lost 8 bases to trimming and J lost 6 bases; unmatched junction nucleotides: 17. The CDR3 sequence is CASLLADSDRGCEQYF. CDR3 DNA sequence: TGTGCCAGCCTCCTGGCTGACTCGGACAGGGGTTGCGAGCAGTACTTC.